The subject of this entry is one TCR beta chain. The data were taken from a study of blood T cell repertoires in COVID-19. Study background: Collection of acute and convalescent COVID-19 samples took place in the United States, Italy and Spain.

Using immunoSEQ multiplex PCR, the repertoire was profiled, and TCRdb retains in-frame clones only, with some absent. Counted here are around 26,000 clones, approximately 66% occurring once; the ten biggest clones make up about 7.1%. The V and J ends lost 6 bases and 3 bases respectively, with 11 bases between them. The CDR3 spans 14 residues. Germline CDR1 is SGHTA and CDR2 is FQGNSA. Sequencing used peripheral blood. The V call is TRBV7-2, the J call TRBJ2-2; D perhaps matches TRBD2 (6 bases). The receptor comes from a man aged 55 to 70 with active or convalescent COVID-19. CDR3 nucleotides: TGTGCCAGCAGAGGACTAAGCTACACCGGGGAGCTGTTTTTT. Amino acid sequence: CASRGLSYTGELFF.